Sequencing of this T cell receptor (beta chain) was carried out in a study of blood T cells in healthy people across ages. A second PCR, run for about 7 to 11 cycles, used a sample-barcoded 5' primer plus a J-beta primer mix. Each TCR beta cDNA got a 12-nucleotide random molecular identifier. Each sample provided no less than 2.5 million CDR3-containing paired-end reads. TCRdb re-derived calls from the 5' RACE reads in MiXCR, one entry per CDR3 protein. The table has fewer than 1.5 million distinct CDR3 sequences, about 43% seen once. Findings of the study overall: Unsorted PBMC input precluded a conclusive naive versus antigen-experienced comparison.

CDR1 LGHNA and CDR2 YNFKEQ come from the germline V gene. CDR3 length equals 16 residues. V was shortened by 1 base and J by 1 base, with 14 bases between the two germline ends. This clonotype was counted a few times. What it binds is not known. No fewer than 7 million PBMCs went into each sample. Sequencing input: blood. J is TRBJ2-7 and V is TRBV4-2; a weak D match, TRBD1 (5 bases). The origin of this receptor is a woman under 30 in good health. CDR3: CASSQAPGQGSYEQYF. In DNA, the CDR3 is TGTGCCAGCAGCCAAGCCCCTGGGCAGGGTTCCTACGAGCAGTACTTC.